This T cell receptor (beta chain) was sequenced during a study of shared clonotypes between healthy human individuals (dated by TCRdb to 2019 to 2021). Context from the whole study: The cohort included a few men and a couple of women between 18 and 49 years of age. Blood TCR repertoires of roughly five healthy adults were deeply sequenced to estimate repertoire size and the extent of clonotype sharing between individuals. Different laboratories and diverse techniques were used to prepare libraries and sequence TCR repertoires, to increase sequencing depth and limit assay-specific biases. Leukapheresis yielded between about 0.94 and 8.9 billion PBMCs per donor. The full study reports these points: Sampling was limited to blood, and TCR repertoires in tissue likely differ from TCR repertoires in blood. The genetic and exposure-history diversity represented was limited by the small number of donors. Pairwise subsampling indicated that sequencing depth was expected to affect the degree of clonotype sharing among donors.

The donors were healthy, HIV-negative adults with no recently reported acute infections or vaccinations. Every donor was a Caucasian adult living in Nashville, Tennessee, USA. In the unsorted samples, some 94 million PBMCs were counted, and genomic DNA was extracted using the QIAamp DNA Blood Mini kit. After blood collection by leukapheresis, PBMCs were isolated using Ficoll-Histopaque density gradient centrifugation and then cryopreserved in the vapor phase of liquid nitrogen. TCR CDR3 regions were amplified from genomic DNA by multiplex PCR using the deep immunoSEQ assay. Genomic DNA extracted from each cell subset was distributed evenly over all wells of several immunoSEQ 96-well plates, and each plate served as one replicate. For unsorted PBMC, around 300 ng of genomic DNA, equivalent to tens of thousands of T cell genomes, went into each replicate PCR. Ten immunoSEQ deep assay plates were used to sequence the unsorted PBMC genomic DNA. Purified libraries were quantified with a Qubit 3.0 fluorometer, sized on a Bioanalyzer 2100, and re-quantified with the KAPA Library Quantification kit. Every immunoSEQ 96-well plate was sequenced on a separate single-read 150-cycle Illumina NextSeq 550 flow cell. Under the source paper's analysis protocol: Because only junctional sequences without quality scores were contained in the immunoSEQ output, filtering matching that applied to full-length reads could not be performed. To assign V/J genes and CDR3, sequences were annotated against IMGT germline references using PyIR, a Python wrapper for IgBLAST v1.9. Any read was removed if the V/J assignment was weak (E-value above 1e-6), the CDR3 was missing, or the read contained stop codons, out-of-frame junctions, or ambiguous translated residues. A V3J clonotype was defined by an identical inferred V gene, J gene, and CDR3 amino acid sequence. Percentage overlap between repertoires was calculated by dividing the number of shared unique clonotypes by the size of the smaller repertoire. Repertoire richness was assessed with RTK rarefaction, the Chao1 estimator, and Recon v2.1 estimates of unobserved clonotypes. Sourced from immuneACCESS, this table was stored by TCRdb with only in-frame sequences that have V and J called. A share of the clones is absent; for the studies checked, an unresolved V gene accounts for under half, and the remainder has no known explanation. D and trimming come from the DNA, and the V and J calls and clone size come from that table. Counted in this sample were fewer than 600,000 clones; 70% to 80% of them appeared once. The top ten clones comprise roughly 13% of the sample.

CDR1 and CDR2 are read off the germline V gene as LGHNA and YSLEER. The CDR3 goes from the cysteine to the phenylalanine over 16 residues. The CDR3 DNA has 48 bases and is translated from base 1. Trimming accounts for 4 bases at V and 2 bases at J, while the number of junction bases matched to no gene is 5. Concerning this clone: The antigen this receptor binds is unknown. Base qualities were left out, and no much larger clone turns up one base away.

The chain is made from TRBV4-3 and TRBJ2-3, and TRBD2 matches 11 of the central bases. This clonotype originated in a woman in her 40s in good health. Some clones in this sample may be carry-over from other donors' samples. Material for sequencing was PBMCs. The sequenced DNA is TGCGCCAGCAGCCCGGGACTAGCGGTGATCACAGATACGCAGTATTTT. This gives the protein CASSPGLAVITDTQYF.